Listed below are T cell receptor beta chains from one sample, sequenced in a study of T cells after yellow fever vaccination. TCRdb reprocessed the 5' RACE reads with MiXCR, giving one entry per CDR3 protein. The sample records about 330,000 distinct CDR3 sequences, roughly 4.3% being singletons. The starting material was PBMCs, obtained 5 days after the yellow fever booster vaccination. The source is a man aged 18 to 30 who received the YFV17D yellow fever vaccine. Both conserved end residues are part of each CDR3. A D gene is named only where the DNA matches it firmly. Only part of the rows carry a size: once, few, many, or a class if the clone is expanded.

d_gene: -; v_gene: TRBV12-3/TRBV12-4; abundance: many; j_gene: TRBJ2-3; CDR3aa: CASRPGIYAYTQYF; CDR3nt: TGTGCCAGCAGGCCCGGGATTTATGCCTATACGCAGTATTTT
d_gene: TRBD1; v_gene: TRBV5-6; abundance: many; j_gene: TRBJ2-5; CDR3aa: CASSFWDRGTETQYF; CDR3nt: TGTGCCAGCAGCTTCTGGGACAGGGGGACGGAGACCCAGTACTTC
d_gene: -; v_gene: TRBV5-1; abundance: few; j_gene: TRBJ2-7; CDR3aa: CASSLARNEQYF; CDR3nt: TGCGCCAGCAGCTTGGCCCGTAACGAGCAGTACTTC
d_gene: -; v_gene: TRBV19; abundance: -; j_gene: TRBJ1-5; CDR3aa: CASTFRGGNQPQHF; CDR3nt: TGTGCCAGTACTTTCCGGGGCGGGAATCAGCCCCAGCATTTT
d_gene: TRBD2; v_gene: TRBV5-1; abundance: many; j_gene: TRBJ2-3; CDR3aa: CASGEPGGSTDTQYF; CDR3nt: TGCGCCAGCGGGGAACCGGGGGGGAGCACAGATACGCAGTATTTT
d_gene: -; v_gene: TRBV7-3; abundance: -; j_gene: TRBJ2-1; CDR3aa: CASSFSSLANEQFF; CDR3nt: TGTGCCAGCAGCTTCTCCAGTCTTGCGAATGAGCAGTTCTTC
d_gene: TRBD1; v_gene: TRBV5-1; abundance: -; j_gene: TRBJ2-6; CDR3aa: CASSFTGVAGANVLTF; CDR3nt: TGCGCCAGCAGCTTTACAGGGGTAGCAGGGGCCAACGTCCTGACTTTC
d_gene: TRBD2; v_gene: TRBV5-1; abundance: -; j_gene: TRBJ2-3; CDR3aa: CASSLARASGADTQYF; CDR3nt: TGCGCCAGCAGCTTGGCCCGGGCTAGCGGGGCAGATACGCAGTATTTT
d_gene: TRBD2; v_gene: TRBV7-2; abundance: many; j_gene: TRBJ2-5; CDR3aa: CASSLREQETQYF; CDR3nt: TGTGCCAGCAGCCTGCGGGAGCAAGAGACCCAGTACTTC
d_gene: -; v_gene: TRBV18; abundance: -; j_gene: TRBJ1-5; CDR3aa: CASSPASTVQGQPQHF; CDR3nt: TGTGCCAGCTCACCAGCTAGTACGGTACAGGGCCAGCCCCAGCATTTT
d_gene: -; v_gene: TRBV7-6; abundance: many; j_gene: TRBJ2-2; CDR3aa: CASSRSPPWGGELFF; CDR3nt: TGTGCCAGCAGCCGCTCCCCCCCATGGGGCGGGGAGCTGTTTTTT
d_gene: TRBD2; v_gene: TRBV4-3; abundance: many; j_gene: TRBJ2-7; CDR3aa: CASSQSGVSYEQYF; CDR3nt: TGCGCCAGCAGCCAAAGCGGGGTCTCCTACGAGCAGTACTTC
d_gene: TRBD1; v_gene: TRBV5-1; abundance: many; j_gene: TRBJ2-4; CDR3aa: CASSTGGLWDIQYF; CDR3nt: TGCGCCAGCAGCACAGGGGGCCTTTGGGACATTCAGTACTTC
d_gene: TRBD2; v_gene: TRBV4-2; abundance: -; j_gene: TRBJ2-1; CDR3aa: CASSPTSGGMVPYNEQFF; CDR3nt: TGTGCCAGCAGCCCTACGAGCGGGGGGATGGTTCCCTACAATGAGCAGTTCTTC
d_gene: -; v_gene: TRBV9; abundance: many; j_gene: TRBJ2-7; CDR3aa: CASSVSQGPYEQYF; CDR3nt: TGTGCCAGCAGCGTCTCACAGGGCCCCTACGAGCAGTACTTC
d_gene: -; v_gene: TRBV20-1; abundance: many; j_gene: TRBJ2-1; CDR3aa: CSARGAYSYNEQFF; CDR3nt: TGCAGTGCCCGGGGGGCATACTCCTACAATGAGCAGTTCTTC
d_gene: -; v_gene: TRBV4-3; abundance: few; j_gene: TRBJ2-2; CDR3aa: CASSQEQGTNTGELFF; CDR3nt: TGCGCCAGCAGCCAAGAGCAGGGTACGAACACCGGGGAGCTGTTTTTT
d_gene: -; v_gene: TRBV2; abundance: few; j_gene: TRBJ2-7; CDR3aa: CASSEARTVGEQYF; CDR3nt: TGTGCCAGCAGTGAAGCTCGAACGGTCGGGGAGCAGTACTTC
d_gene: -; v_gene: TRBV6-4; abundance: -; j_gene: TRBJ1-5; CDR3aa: CASSDSFGEPQHF; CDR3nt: TGTGCCAGCAGTGACTCCTTTGGAGAACCCCAGCATTTT
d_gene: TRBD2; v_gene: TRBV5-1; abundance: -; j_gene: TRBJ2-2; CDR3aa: CASSSLAASGTGELFF; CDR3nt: TGCGCCAGCAGCTCGCTAGCGGCCTCGGGGACCGGGGAGCTGTTTTTT
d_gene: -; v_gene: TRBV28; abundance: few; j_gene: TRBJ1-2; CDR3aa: CASSSAGANYGYTF; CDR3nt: TGTGCCAGCAGTTCGGCAGGGGCTAACTATGGCTACACCTTC
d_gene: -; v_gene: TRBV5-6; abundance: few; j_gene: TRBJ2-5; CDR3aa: CASSLPHQETQYF; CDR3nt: TGTGCCAGCAGCTTGCCGCACCAAGAGACCCAGTACTTC
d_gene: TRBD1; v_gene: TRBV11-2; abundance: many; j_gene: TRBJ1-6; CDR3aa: CASSLGQGRNSPLHF; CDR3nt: TGTGCCAGCAGCCTTGGACAGGGGAGGAATTCACCCCTCCACTTT
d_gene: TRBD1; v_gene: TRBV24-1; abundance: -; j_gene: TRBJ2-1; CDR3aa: CATSGPGTGDNEQFF; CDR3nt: TGTGCCACCAGTGGACCCGGGACAGGGGACAATGAGCAGTTCTTC
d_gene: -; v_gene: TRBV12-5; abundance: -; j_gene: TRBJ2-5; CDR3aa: CASGRDRETQYF; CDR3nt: TGTGCTAGTGGCCGGGACCGAGAGACCCAGTACTTC
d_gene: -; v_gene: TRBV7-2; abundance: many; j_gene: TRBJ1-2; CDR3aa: CASSPTPYGYTF; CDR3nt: TGTGCCAGCAGCCCGACCCCCTATGGCTACACCTTC
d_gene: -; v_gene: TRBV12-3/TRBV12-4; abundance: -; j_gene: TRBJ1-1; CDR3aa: CASSLTTVETEAFF; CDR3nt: TGTGCCAGCAGTTTGACAACAGTGGAGACTGAAGCTTTCTTT
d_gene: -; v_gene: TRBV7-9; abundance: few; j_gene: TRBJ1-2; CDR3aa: CASSLSVSVANYGYTF; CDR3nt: TGTGCCAGCAGCTTAAGCGTCTCTGTAGCTAACTATGGCTACACCTTC
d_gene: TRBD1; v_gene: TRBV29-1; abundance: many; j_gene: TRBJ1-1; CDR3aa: CSVQDTGGAITEAFF; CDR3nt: TGCAGCGTCCAAGACACAGGGGGGGCGATCACTGAAGCTTTCTTT
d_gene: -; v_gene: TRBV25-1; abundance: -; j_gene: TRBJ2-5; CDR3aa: CASSGWETVQETQYF; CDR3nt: TGTGCCAGCAGTGGGTGGGAGACAGTCCAAGAGACCCAGTACTTC
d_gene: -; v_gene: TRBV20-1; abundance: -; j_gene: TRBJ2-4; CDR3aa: CSAIFIAKNIQYF; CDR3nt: TGCAGTGCTATCTTTATAGCCAAAAACATTCAGTACTTC
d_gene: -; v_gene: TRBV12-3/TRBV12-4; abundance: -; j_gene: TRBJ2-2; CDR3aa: CASSLTRSTGELFF; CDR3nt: TGTGCCAGCAGTTTGACCAGGTCCACCGGGGAGCTGTTTTTT
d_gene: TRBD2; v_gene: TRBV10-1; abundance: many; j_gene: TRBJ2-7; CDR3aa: CASSESSGGWFGEQYF; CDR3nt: TGCGCCAGCAGTGAGTCGTCGGGGGGGTGGTTTGGCGAGCAGTACTTC
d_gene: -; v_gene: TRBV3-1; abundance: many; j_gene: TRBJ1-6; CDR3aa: CASSQEPAGRNSPLHF; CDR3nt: TGTGCCAGCAGCCAAGAACCGGCAGGGAGGAATTCACCCCTCCACTTT
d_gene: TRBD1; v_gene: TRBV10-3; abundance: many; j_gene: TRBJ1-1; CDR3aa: CAIRGTGDQNTEAFF; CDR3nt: TGTGCCATCAGGGGAACAGGGGACCAGAACACTGAAGCTTTCTTT
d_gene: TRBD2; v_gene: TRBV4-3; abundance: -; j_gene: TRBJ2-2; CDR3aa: CASSQDGTSDTGELFF; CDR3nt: TGCGCCAGCAGCCAAGATGGGACTAGCGACACCGGGGAGCTGTTTTTT
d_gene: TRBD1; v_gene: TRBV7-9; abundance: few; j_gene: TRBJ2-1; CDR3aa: CASTDRAYYNEQFF; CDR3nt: TGTGCCAGCACCGACAGGGCTTACTACAATGAGCAGTTCTTC
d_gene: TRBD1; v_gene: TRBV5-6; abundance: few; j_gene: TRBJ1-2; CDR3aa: CASSWRQGRHGYTF; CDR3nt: TGTGCCAGCAGCTGGAGACAGGGGAGACATGGCTACACCTTC
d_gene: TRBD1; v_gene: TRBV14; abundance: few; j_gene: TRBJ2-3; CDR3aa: CASSTLDRSSTDTQYF; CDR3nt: TGTGCCAGCAGCACCTTGGACAGGTCTAGCACAGATACGCAGTATTTT
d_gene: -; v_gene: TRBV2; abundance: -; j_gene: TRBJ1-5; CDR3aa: CASRLHQPQHF; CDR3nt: TGTGCCAGCAGACTTCACCAGCCCCAGCATTTT
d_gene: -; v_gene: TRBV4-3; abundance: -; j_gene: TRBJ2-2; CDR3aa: CASSPTPYGGSGELFF; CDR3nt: TGCGCCAGCAGCCCGACGCCCTACGGAGGGTCCGGGGAGCTGTTTTTT